This entry is about one T cell receptor beta chain. There are 15 residues in the CDR3. Deletions cut 4 bases from V and 1 base from J, with 12 bases between. In germline, CDR1 is SGHTA, CDR2 FQGNSA. This sample was taken from a study of cytomegalovirus exposure and HLA in healthy donors. Primers included in the PCR were 60 Vbeta and 13 Jbeta primers. TCRdb's copy holds only in-frame clones and misses some; the assay was immunoSEQ multiplex PCR. The sample holds approximately 120,000 clones, about 84% seen once. This clonotype was sampled from a man aged 40-49 years in good health and CMV-seronegative. The chain links TRBV7-2 to TRBJ2-3; D perhaps matches TRBD2 (5 bases). Sequences were obtained from PBMCs. The DNA for the CDR3 is TGTGCCAGCAGCTCCGGAGGCGGCGGCACAGATACGCAGTATTTT. Translated, it gives CASSSGGGGTDTQYF.